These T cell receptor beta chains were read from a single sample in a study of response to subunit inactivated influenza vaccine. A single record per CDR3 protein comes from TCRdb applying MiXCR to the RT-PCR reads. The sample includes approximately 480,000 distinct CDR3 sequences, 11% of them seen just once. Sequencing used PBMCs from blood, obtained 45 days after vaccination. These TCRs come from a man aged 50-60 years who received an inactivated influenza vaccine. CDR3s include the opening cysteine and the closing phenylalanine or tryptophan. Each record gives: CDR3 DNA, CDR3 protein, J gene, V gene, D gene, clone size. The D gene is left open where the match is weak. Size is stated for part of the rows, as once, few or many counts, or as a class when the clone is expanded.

CDR3 DNA: TGCAGTGCTAGAGATCTGAGACAGGGTTCTGGCTACACCTTC
CDR3 protein: CSARDLRQGSGYTF
J gene: TRBJ1-2
V gene: TRBV20-1
D gene: TRBD1
clone size: -

CDR3 DNA: TGCAGCGGTGTAGCGGGAGCAAACAATGAGCAGTTCTTC
CDR3 protein: CSGVAGANNEQFF
J gene: TRBJ2-1
V gene: TRBV29-1
D gene: TRBD2
clone size: many

CDR3 DNA: TGTGCCAGCAGTAGCGAGGGGGGAAGCAATCAGCCCCAGCATTTT
CDR3 protein: CASSSEGGSNQPQHF
J gene: TRBJ1-5
V gene: TRBV5-8
D gene: -
clone size: -

CDR3 DNA: TGTGCCAGCAGTCTATCCAGGGGCCCTATCGAGCAGTACTTC
CDR3 protein: CASSLSRGPIEQYF
J gene: TRBJ2-7
V gene: TRBV2
D gene: -
clone size: once

CDR3 DNA: TGCGCCAGCAGCTTTGAGGGGAAAGGGTGGGAAGATACGCAGTATTTT
CDR3 protein: CASSFEGKGWEDTQYF
J gene: TRBJ2-3
V gene: TRBV5-1
D gene: -
clone size: few

CDR3 DNA: TGTGCCAGCACTCTTCTGGGGACAGGGGGTGGCTACACCTTC
CDR3 protein: CASTLLGTGGGYTF
J gene: TRBJ1-2
V gene: TRBV12-3/TRBV12-4
D gene: TRBD1
clone size: few

CDR3 DNA: TGTGCCAGCAGCGTAGAAGGTAGCGGGAGGGTAGCCGATGAGCAGTTCTTC
CDR3 protein: CASSVEGSGRVADEQFF
J gene: TRBJ2-1
V gene: TRBV9
D gene: TRBD2
clone size: -

CDR3 DNA: TGTGCCAGCAGCTCGGACGCCATCCGTGGAAACACCATATATTTT
CDR3 protein: CASSSDAIRGNTIYF
J gene: TRBJ1-3
V gene: TRBV7-9
D gene: -
clone size: -

CDR3 DNA: TGTGCCAGCAGTTTAGGTTTGATTTTGAACACTGAAGCTTTCTTT
CDR3 protein: CASSLGLILNTEAFF
J gene: TRBJ1-1
V gene: TRBV12-3/TRBV12-4
D gene: -
clone size: many

CDR3 DNA: TGCGCCAGCAGCCCGGACAACTACGAGCAGTACTTC
CDR3 protein: CASSPDNYEQYF
J gene: TRBJ2-7
V gene: TRBV5-1
D gene: -
clone size: -

CDR3 DNA: TGCAGTGCTCCGAGGACTAGCGGGAGGGCCGGCTACAATGAGCAGTTCTTC
CDR3 protein: CSAPRTSGRAGYNEQFF
J gene: TRBJ2-1
V gene: TRBV20-1
D gene: TRBD2
clone size: -

CDR3 DNA: TGTGCCAGCAGCCAAGTGGGGCGGGAGCAGTTCTTC
CDR3 protein: CASSQVGREQFF
J gene: TRBJ2-1
V gene: TRBV3-1
D gene: -
clone size: few

CDR3 DNA: TGCAGCGTTGTTGGAGCGTTCAGGGCCTACGAGCAGTACTTC
CDR3 protein: CSVVGAFRAYEQYF
J gene: TRBJ2-7
V gene: TRBV29-1
D gene: -
clone size: few

CDR3 DNA: TGTGCCAGCAGGGGACAGGGGGCTTGCTATGGCTACACCTTC
CDR3 protein: CASRGQGACYGYTF
J gene: TRBJ1-2
V gene: TRBV6-1
D gene: TRBD1
clone size: -

CDR3 DNA: TGTGCCAGCAGCTTGCCCCAGGGTGGCAATGAGCAGTTCTTC
CDR3 protein: CASSLPQGGNEQFF
J gene: TRBJ2-1
V gene: TRBV5-6
D gene: -
clone size: few

CDR3 DNA: TGTGCCAGCAGTGGCTCGGGACAGGGTAACAATCAGCCCCAGCATTTT
CDR3 protein: CASSGSGQGNNQPQHF
J gene: TRBJ1-5
V gene: TRBV6-1
D gene: TRBD1
clone size: few

CDR3 DNA: TGCGCCAGCAGCCAGTCTCTGCGGGGGGTAGATACGCAGTATTTT
CDR3 protein: CASSQSLRGVDTQYF
J gene: TRBJ2-3
V gene: TRBV4-1
D gene: TRBD2
clone size: few

CDR3 DNA: TGCGCCAGCCGGGACGGGAATTCACCCCTCCACTTT
CDR3 protein: CASRDGNSPLHF
J gene: TRBJ1-6
V gene: TRBV10-2
D gene: -
clone size: many

CDR3 DNA: TGCAGTGCTAGAGATCTTAGCGGGACGGAGACCCAGTACTTC
CDR3 protein: CSARDLSGTETQYF
J gene: TRBJ2-5
V gene: TRBV20-1
D gene: TRBD2
clone size: few

CDR3 DNA: TGTGCCAGCAGCTTAAGTGGAGGGTTGCGAGAAAAACTGTTTTTT
CDR3 protein: CASSLSGGLREKLFF
J gene: TRBJ1-4
V gene: TRBV7-2
D gene: -
clone size: few

CDR3 DNA: TGTGCCAGCAGACAGCAGAACACTGAAGCTTTCTTT
CDR3 protein: CASRQQNTEAFF
J gene: TRBJ1-1
V gene: TRBV11-2
D gene: -
clone size: few

CDR3 DNA: TGTGCCAGCAGTTTAATAGGGCCTAGCTCCTACAATGAGCAGTTCTTC
CDR3 protein: CASSLIGPSSYNEQFF
J gene: TRBJ2-1
V gene: TRBV6-5
D gene: -
clone size: few

CDR3 DNA: TGCAGTGCACAAGACGACAACACTGAAGCTTTCTTT
CDR3 protein: CSAQDDNTEAFF
J gene: TRBJ1-1
V gene: TRBV20-1
D gene: -
clone size: many

CDR3 DNA: TGTGCCAGCAGTGAAGGGGGACTGAGGACAGATACGCAGTATTTT
CDR3 protein: CASSEGGLRTDTQYF
J gene: TRBJ2-3
V gene: TRBV6-1
D gene: -
clone size: many

CDR3 DNA: TGTGCCAGCAGTTACCAGCCGGGAAACACTGAAGCTTTCTTT
CDR3 protein: CASSYQPGNTEAFF
J gene: TRBJ1-1
V gene: TRBV6-5
D gene: -
clone size: -

CDR3 DNA: TGCAGTGCCACTCCGGGACAGCTGAACACTGAAGCTTTCTTT
CDR3 protein: CSATPGQLNTEAFF
J gene: TRBJ1-1
V gene: TRBV20-1
D gene: TRBD1
clone size: few

CDR3 DNA: TGCAGTGCCTATAGACTAGCGGGAGAGGGCACCCAGTACTTC
CDR3 protein: CSAYRLAGEGTQYF
J gene: TRBJ2-5
V gene: TRBV20-1
D gene: TRBD2
clone size: many

CDR3 DNA: TGCGCCAGCACTTCCGGGACTTTTGACTCCTACGAGCAGTACTTC
CDR3 protein: CASTSGTFDSYEQYF
J gene: TRBJ2-7
V gene: TRBV10-2
D gene: -
clone size: -

CDR3 DNA: TGTGCCAGCAGCGCACACGGACCAGTCGGTTACGAGCAGTACTTC
CDR3 protein: CASSAHGPVGYEQYF
J gene: TRBJ2-7
V gene: TRBV7-2
D gene: -
clone size: -

CDR3 DNA: TGCGCCAGCAGCCGACTAGCGGGGGGTTTCACCGGGGAGCTGTTTTTT
CDR3 protein: CASSRLAGGFTGELFF
J gene: TRBJ2-2
V gene: TRBV4-3
D gene: TRBD2
clone size: few

CDR3 DNA: TGTGCCAGCAGCCCCGGGACGGGGAGAGCTTTCTTT
CDR3 protein: CASSPGTGRAFF
J gene: TRBJ1-1
V gene: TRBV7-2
D gene: -
clone size: many

CDR3 DNA: TGTGCCAGCAGCTTGGGGGACTCGGTCGAGCAGTACTTC
CDR3 protein: CASSLGDSVEQYF
J gene: TRBJ2-7
V gene: TRBV7-9
D gene: -
clone size: -

CDR3 DNA: TGTGCCAGCAGCTCCATCTTCACGTCCCAGGCCTACGAGCAGTACTTC
CDR3 protein: CASSSIFTSQAYEQYF
J gene: TRBJ2-7
V gene: TRBV7-6
D gene: -
clone size: few

CDR3 DNA: TGTGCCAGCAGCTCCGGACAGGTGGGCTACACCTTC
CDR3 protein: CASSSGQVGYTF
J gene: TRBJ1-2
V gene: TRBV7-9
D gene: TRBD1
clone size: -

CDR3 DNA: TGTGCCACCAGTGCAGCATCTAGCGGGGGAGATACGCAGTATTTT
CDR3 protein: CATSAASSGGDTQYF
J gene: TRBJ2-3
V gene: TRBV24-1
D gene: TRBD2
clone size: many

CDR3 DNA: TGTGCCAGCAGCTTATGGGTTAGCGAATACAATGAGCAGTTCTTC
CDR3 protein: CASSLWVSEYNEQFF
J gene: TRBJ2-1
V gene: TRBV7-2
D gene: -
clone size: few

CDR3 DNA: TGTGCCAGCAGTTGGCCGGACGGAAAAAACGAGCAGTACTTC
CDR3 protein: CASSWPDGKNEQYF
J gene: TRBJ2-7
V gene: TRBV5-4
D gene: -
clone size: -